This entry is about one T cell receptor (beta chain). Only in-frame clones appear in the TCRdb table, and some are missing; sequencing was by immunoSEQ multiplex PCR. The profile shows over 150,000 clones, 85% to 95% of them singletons. At baseline, cycle 4 day 1, and cycle 7 day 1, blood was sampled. The data were taken from a study of OX40 agonist ivuxolimab in advanced cancers. This TCR came from an adult with an advanced solid tumor such as melanoma, head and neck, liver or kidney cancer. Specimen: CD4+ or CD8+ T cells sorted from blood, collected in a trial of the OX40 agonist ivuxolimab.

The CDR3 sequence is CASSPTGGIIGVAFF. CDR3 DNA sequence: TGCGCCAGCAGCCCGACAGGGGGCATAATTGGCGTAGCTTTCTTT. This chain connects TRBV5-1 to TRBJ1-1; 10 bases map to TRBD1. The CDR3 sequence is 15 residues long. The J segment lost 10 bases and the V segment lost 4 bases, leaving 13 bases of the junction unmatched. From germline, CDR1 is SGHRS and CDR2 YFSETQ.